This T cell receptor beta chain was retrieved from a study of beta chain features in type 1 diabetes. The CDR3 contains 16 residues. The germline gives CDR1 SNHLY, CDR2 FYNNEI. V was clipped by 4 bases and J by 2 bases, with 17 bases between them. Study results and caveats: Shortening of TCRB CDR3s, moderate but significant, appeared in all four CD4+ subsets of Type 1 diabetes patients. Comparison showed that naive, central memory and Treg TCRB repertoires appeared more similar among patients than among healthy donors.

Sorting with CD45RO/CCR7/CD25/CD127/CD95/CD27 yielded naive, central memory, regulatory and stem-like memory CD4+ cells. Purity exceeded 98% in all sorted populations. A word on this clone: The antigen is unknown.

The sequenced template was cDNA made from the entire isolated RNA. Libraries were prepared by immunoSEQ multiplex PCR; TCRdb keeps only in-frame clonotypes and omits some of them. The sample lists 120,000 or so clones, roughly 17% occurring once. Sequenced input: central memory CD4+ T cells from blood. The source of this sequence is a man aged 18 to 29 with type 1 diabetes. This chain uses TRBV2 with TRBJ2-5, with D perhaps matching TRBD2 (7 bases). The CDR3 is CASSAGPGRGQETQYF. In DNA, the CDR3 is TGTGCCAGCAGTGCGGGCCCGGGGAGGGGGCAAGAGACCCAGTACTTC.